Following are 21 T cell receptor beta chains from one sample sequenced in a study of T cells in Graves' hyperthyroidism and ophthalmopathy. Researchers amplified the TCR beta CDR3 regions from RNA transcripts. The HTBI primer set served for first-round RT-PCR of the TCR CDR3. TCRdb reanalysed the multiplex PCR reads using MiXCR and keeps one entry per CDR3 protein. The table shows some 560,000 distinct CDR3 sequences, with 12% to 15% occurring only once. The material sequenced was blood. The receptors originated from a middle-aged woman with Graves' hyperthyroidism.

Many counts were recorded for this clonotype. The chain carries TRBV7-3 and TRBJ2-1; 9 bases agree with TRBD2. The ends lost 5 bases at V and 4 bases at J; junction bases unmatched: 6. This CDR3 comprises 15 residues. Germline V gene data show CDR1 as SGHTA and CDR2 as FQGTGA. The CDR3 region is CASSPDSGRYNEQFF. In nucleotides, the CDR3 is TGTGCCAGCAGCCCCGATAGCGGGAGATACAATGAGCAGTTCTTC.

This clonotype has ten or more counts. The chain joins TRBV28 to TRBJ2-1; D is unresolved. This CDR3 is 16 amino acids long. V gave up 4 bases and J gave up 0 bases, with 13 bases separating them. Germline V lookup: CDR1 MDHEN, CDR2 SYDVKM. DNA for the CDR3: TGTGCCAGCAGTTCCTCGACTGCGAGCTCCTACAATGAGCAGTTCTTC. Encoded protein: CASSSSTASSYNEQFF.

The table lists this clonotype with a few counts. The chain couples TRBV10-3 to TRBJ2-2, with TRBD2 identical over 10 bases. The length of the CDR3 is 15 residues. The germline V gene has CDR1 ENHRY and CDR2 SYGVKD. The ends lost 5 bases at V and 4 bases at J; junction bases unmatched: 4. For the CDR3, the DNA is TGTGCCATCAGTAAAGCGGGAGGGGGCACCGGGGAGCTGTTTTTT. Protein sequence: CAISKAGGGTGELFF.

Many counts were recorded for this clonotype. The chain is built from TRBV7-3 and TRBJ2-1; 7 nucleotides agree with TRBD2. Germline lookup yields CDR1 SGHTA and CDR2 FQGTGA. The CDR3 runs 15 residues. The V gene end was trimmed by 0 bases and the J gene end by 9 bases; junction bases not matched to a gene: 8. The DNA of the CDR3 is TGTGCCAGCAGCTTAACGTTAGGCGGGAGTACTGAGCAGTTCTTC. Protein product: CASSLTLGGSTEQFF.

The table lists this clonotype with many counts. The rearrangement joins TRBV20-1 to TRBJ2-3; 8 bases agree with TRBD2. Per the germline V gene, CDR1 is DFQATT and CDR2 is SNEGSKA (reference sequence). V lost 4 bases and J lost 0; bases outside the gene matches: 9. This CDR3 comprises 16 residues. As DNA, the CDR3 is TGCAGTGCTACGGACCGACTAGCGTCTAGCACAGATACGCAGTATTTT. Its translation is CSATDRLASSTDTQYF.

As for this clonotype: Its ends do not fully match the called genes, so a read error is possible. V is TRBV19 and J is TRBJ2-2; D is undetermined. Looked up from germline, CDR1 is LNHDA and CDR2 is SQIVND (reference sequence). There are 13 residues in the CDR3. CDR3 region: CASSISNTEELFF. The CDR3 DNA follows: TGTGCCAGTAGTATATCCAACACCGAGGAGCTGTTTTTT.

This clonotype was counted only a few times. The rearrangement joins TRBV28 to TRBJ2-7, with a tentative D call TRBD2 (6 bases). Germline V gene data show CDR1 as MDHEN and CDR2 as SYDVKM. Trimming shortened V by 11 bases and J by 2 bases, and 13 bases separated the two germline ends. The CDR3 sequence is 12 residues long. CDR3 in amino acids: CAGGRKAYEQYF. CDR3 nucleotide sequence: TGTGCCGGAGGGAGAAAGGCCTACGAGCAGTACTTC. Looking up the rest from reference TRBV28 and TRBJ2-7 gives the full variable domain: DVKVTQSSRYLVKRTGEKVFLECVQDMDHENMFWYRQDPGLGLRLIYFSYDVKMKEKGDIPEGYSVSREKKERFSLILESASTNQTSMYLCAGGRKAYEQYFGPGTRLTVT.

Ten or more counts support this clonotype. V gene TRBV12-3 or TRBV12-4 combines with J gene TRBJ2-7; TRBD1 might be the D (5 bases). The germline V and J ends were trimmed by 3 bases and 4 bases, with 13 bases remaining between them. CDR3 size: 14 residues. CDR3: CASSFQGASYEQYF. The CDR3 DNA follows: TGTGCCAGCAGTTTTCAAGGGGCGAGTTACGAGCAGTACTTC.

This clonotype was seen repeatedly, ten times or more. The CDR3 is CASSEQDAGYNEQFF. The CDR3 bases are TGTGCCAGCAGTGAACAAGACGCAGGCTACAATGAGCAGTTCTTC. V gene TRBV2 combines with J gene TRBJ2-1; D gene unclear. The CDR3 is made up of 15 amino acids. Germline CDR1 and CDR2: SNHLY and FYNNEI. V was clipped by 2 bases and J by 3 bases, with 11 bases between them. The variable domain in full, completed from reference TRBV2 and TRBJ2-1, reads EPEVTQTPSHQVTQMGQEVILRCVPISNHLYFYWYRQILGQKVEFLVSFYNNEISEKSEIFDDQFSVERPDGSNFTLKIRSTKLEDSAMYFCASSEQDAGYNEQFFGPGTRLTVL.

This clonotype showed up many times. The V gene is TRBV28, the J gene TRBJ1-1; TRBD1 is a possible D gene (5 bases). Germline CDR1 and CDR2: MDHEN and SYDVKM. This CDR3 is 16 amino acids long. Trimming removed 5 bases from V and 5 bases from J, with 21 bases in between. The CDR3: CASSTPGGGMETEAFF. CDR3 nucleotides: TGTGCCAGCAGTACTCCTGGGGGGGGAATGGAAACTGAAGCTTTCTTT.

This clonotype occurred a few times. J is TRBJ2-5 and V is TRBV2; D may correspond to TRBD1 or TRBD2 (7 bases each). The CDR3 covers 16 residues. Deletions cut 8 bases from V and 0 bases from J, with 19 bases between. CDR1 and CDR2 from the germline V gene are SNHLY and FYNNEI. The CDR3 spells CASQGGAGVYQETQYF. As DNA, the CDR3 is TGTGCCAGCCAGGGGGGGGCGGGAGTGTACCAAGAGACCCAGTACTTC.

A few counts support this clonotype. This rearrangement joins TRBV28 to TRBJ1-4, with 7 bases identical to TRBD1. Germline V gene lookup returns CDR1 MDHEN and CDR2 SYDVKM. The CDR3 totals 17 residues. V lost 4 bases to trimming and J lost 0 bases; unmatched junction nucleotides: 8. The CDR3 DNA reads as TGTGCCAGCAGTTCGTGGACAGGCGATGCAACTAATGAAAAACTGTTTTTT. Its translation: CASSSWTGDATNEKLFF.

The chain joins TRBV9 to TRBJ2-1; the match to TRBD2 covers 8 bases. The CDR3 extends over 17 amino acids. CDR1 is SGDLS, CDR2 YYNGEE, per germline. The V and J ends lost 0 bases and 8 bases, in that order; junction bases with no gene match: 13. CDR3 in DNA: TGTGCCAGCAGCGTAGAATCGGGAGGGACTACCATCGATGAGCAGTTCTTC. It translates to CASSVESGGTTIDEQFF.

This clonotype was observed at least ten times. The gene calls are TRBV6-1 and TRBJ1-1; D gene ambiguous. Germline V gene lookup returns CDR1 MNHNS and CDR2 SASEGT. This CDR3 has 15 residues. The V gene lost 3 bases and the J gene lost 3 bases, with 14 bases spanning the gap. The CDR3 DNA sequence: TGTGCCAGCAGTGACAGTAGGCGGTGGGACACTGAAGCTTTCTTT. Residues: CASSDSRRWDTEAFF.

This clonotype occurred many times. V gene TRBV12-3 or TRBV12-4 combines with J gene TRBJ2-5; D unresolved. Trimming removed 2 bases from V and 5 bases from J, with 9 bases in between. The CDR3 covers 13 residues. CDR3 coding DNA: TGTGCCAGCAGTTTAAATCTGGGGGAGACCCAGTACTTC. Translated, it gives CASSLNLGETQYF.

The rearrangement joins TRBV29-1 to TRBJ2-1; D not resolved. This CDR3 is built from 14 residues. V shed 6 bases and J shed 0 bases, with 12 bases lying between them. Germline values: CDR1 SQVTM, CDR2 ANQGSEA. CDR3: CSVAPRGSYNEQFF. In nucleotides, the CDR3 is TGCAGCGTCGCCCCCCGAGGCTCCTACAATGAGCAGTTCTTC.

This clonotype occurred many times. The chain carries TRBV10-3 and TRBJ2-5; perhaps TRBD2 as D (6 bases). This CDR3 contains 13 residues. V dropped 3 bases and J dropped 7 bases, with 12 bases sitting between them. Germline V gene data show CDR1 as ENHRY and CDR2 as SYGVKD. In DNA, the CDR3 is TGTGCCATCAGTGATGGGACTGTGGGGACCCAGTACTTC. Translation: CAISDGTVGTQYF.

The V call is TRBV29-1, the J call TRBJ2-1; TRBD2 matches 10 bases. Germline CDR1 reads SQVTM; CDR2 reads ANQGSEA. CDR3 length: 18 residues. With 0 bases clipped from V and 3 bases from J, the junction kept 11 bases outside the gene matches. The CDR3 DNA is TGCAGCGTTGAAGATCTAGGCCTCAGCGGGAGGGTCTACAATGAGCAGTTCTTC. Amino acid sequence: CSVEDLGLSGRVYNEQFF.

In its sample, this clonotype was seen many times. J is TRBJ2-1 and V is TRBV4-1; 12 nucleotides align to TRBD2. Germline V CDR1 and CDR2: MGHRA, YSYEKL. This CDR3 has 16 amino acids. V shed 1 base, J shed 8 bases, and the junction held 6 bases outside the gene matches. DNA of the CDR3: TGCGCCAGCAGCCAAGCCGGGACTAGCGGGCCCCATGAGCAGTTCTTC. Translated, it gives CASSQAGTSGPHEQFF.

This clonotype was observed a handful of times. The chain is built from TRBV11-2 and TRBJ2-1; D is possibly TRBD1 (6 bases). V lost 5 bases, J lost 3 bases, and 14 bases lay in between. The length of the CDR3 is 15 residues. Germline V gives CDR1 SGHAT, CDR2 FQNNGV. In DNA, the CDR3 is TGTGCCAGCAGCCCGACTTCGGACAGCTACAATGAGCAGTTCTTC. This sequence encodes CASSPTSDSYNEQFF.

There are a few counts of this clonotype. The chain links TRBV7-9 to TRBJ1-6; unclear D gene. The CDR3 consists of 14 residues. CDR1 is SEHNR and CDR2 is FQNEAQ in the germline V gene (reference sequence). Trimming removed 7 bases at V and 6 bases at J, with 13 bases between. CDR3 nucleotide sequence: TGTGCCAGCACCCTGGGAGGGATTAATTCACCCCTCCACTTT. Its translation: CASTLGGINSPLHF.